This T cell receptor beta chain stems from a study of type 1 regulatory T cells. About the research overall: An in vitro protocol generated T-allo10, a Tr1-enriched, alloantigen-specific CD4 T cell product. Findings of the study overall: Compared with non-Tr1 cells, Tr1 cells showed a narrower TCR repertoire.

TCRdb called the reads again in MiXCR, with one record for every CDR3 protein. The top ten clones hold 7.5% to 8.5% of a sample with about 71,000 distinct CDR3 sequences, less than 25% of them seen once. V gave up 3 bases and J gave up 0 bases, with 3 bases separating them. This CDR3 region has 13 residues. This clonotype came up a few times. Its antigen is as yet unknown. Sequenced input: cultured type 1 regulatory T (Tr1) cells, either the whole culture or a sorted fraction (not recorded which). The chain links TRBV12-3 or TRBV12-4 to TRBJ1-5; no reliable D call. The TCR originated in a human donor in good health. CDR3 in amino acids: CASSFDSNQPQHF. CDR3 DNA: TGTGCCAGCAGTTTTGATAGCAATCAGCCCCAGCATTTT.